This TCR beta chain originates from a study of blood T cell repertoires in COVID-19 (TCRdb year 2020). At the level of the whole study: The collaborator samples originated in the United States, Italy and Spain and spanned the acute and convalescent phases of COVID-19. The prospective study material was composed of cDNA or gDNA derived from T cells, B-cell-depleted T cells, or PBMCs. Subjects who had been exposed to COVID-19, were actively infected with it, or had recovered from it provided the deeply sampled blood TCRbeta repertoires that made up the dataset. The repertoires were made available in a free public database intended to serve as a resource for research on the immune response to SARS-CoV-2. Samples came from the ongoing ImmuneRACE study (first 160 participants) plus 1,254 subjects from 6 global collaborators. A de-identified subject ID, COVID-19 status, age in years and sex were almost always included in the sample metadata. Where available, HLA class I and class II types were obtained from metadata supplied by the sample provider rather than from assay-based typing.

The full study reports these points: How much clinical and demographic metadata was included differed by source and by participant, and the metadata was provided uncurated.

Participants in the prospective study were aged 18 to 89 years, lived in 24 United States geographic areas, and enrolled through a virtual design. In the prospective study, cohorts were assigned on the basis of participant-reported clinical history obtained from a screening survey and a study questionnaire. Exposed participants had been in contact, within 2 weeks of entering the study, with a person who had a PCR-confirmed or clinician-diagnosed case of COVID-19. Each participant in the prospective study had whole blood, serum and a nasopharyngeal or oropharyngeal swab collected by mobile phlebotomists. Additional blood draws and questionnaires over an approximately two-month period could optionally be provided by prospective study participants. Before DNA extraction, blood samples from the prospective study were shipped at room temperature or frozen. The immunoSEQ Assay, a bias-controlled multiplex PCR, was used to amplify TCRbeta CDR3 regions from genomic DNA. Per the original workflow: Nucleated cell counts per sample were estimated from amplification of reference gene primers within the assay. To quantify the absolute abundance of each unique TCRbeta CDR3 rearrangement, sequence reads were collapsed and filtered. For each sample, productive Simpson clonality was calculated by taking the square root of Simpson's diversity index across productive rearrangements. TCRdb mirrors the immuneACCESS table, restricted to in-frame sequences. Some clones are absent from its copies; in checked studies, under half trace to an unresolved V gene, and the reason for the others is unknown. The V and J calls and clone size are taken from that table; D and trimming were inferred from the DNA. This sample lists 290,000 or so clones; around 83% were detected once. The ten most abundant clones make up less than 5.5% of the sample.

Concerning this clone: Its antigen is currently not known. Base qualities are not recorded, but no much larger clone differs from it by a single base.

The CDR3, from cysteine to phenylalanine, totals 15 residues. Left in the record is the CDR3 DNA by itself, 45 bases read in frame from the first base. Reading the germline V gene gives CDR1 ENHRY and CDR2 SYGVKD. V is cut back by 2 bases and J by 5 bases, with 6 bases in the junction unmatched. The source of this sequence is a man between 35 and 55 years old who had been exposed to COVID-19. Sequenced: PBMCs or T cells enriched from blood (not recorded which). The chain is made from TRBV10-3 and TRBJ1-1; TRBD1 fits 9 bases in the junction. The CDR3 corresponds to CAISELDRGGTEAFF. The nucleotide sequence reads TGTGCCATCAGTGAGCTGGACAGGGGTGGAACTGAAGCTTTCTTT.